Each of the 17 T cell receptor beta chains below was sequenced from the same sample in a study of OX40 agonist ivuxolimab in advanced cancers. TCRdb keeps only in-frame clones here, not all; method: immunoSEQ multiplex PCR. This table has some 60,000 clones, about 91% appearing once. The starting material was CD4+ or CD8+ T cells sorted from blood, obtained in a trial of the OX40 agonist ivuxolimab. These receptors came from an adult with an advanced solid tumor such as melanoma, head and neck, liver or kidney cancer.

This CDR3 reads CASGGEKLFF. The CDR3 nucleotides are TGTGCTAGTGGCGGGGAAAAACTGTTTTTT. The chain employs TRBV12-5 and TRBJ1-4; D ambiguous. Germline CDR1 and CDR2: LGHNT and FRNRAP. Between the trimmed V and J ends, which lost 6 bases and 8 bases, there was a span of 4 bases. CDR3 size: 10 residues.

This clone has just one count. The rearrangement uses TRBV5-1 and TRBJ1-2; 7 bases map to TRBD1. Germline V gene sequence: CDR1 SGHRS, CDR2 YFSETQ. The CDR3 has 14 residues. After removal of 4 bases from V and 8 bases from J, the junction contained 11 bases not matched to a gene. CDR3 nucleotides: TGCGCCAGCAGCCCGGGGACAGTAACTATGGGCTACACCTTC. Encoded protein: CASSPGTVTMGYTF.

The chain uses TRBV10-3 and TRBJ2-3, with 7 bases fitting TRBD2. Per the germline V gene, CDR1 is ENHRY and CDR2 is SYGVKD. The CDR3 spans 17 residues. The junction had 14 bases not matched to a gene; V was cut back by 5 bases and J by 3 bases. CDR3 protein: CAISSRGGESVTDTQYF. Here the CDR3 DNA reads TGTGCCATCAGTTCCCGTGGGGGGGAGAGTGTAACAGATACGCAGTATTTT.

The CDR3 loop reads CASSVATATSHLQETQYF. DNA of the CDR3: TGTGCCAGCAGCGTAGCTACAGCGACTAGCCATCTCCAAGAGACCCAGTACTTC. This chain links TRBV9 with TRBJ2-5, with 7 bases aligning to TRBD2. J was trimmed by 1 base and V by 0 bases; bases with no gene match: 12. The CDR3 sequence is 18 residues long. Germline V lookup: CDR1 SGDLS, CDR2 YYNGEE.

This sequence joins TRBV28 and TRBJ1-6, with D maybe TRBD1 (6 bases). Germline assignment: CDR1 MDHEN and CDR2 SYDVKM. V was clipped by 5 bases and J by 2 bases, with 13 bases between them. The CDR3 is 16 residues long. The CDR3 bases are TGTGCCAGCAGTCAAGACAGGAAGGCCTATAATTCACCCCTCCACTTT. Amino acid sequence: CASSQDRKAYNSPLHF.

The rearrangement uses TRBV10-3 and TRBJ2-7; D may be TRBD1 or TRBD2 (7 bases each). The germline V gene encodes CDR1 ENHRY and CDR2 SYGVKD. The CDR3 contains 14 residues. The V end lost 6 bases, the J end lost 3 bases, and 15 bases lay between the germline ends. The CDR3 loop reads CAISLTGRDYEQYF. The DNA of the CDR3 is TGTGCCATCAGCCTGACAGGGAGGGACTACGAGCAGTACTTC.

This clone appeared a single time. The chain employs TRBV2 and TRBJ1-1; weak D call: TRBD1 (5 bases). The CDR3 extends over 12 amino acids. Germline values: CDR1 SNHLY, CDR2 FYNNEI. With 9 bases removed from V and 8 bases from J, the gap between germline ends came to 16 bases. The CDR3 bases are TGTGCCAGGATGACATTAGGGACCGAAGCTTTCTTT. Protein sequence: CARMTLGTEAFF.

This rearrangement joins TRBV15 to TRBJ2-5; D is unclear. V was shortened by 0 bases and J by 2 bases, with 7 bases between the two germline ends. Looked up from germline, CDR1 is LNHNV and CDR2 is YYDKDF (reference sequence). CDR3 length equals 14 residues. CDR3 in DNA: TGTGCCACCAGCAGAGATCAGGCTCAAGAGACCCAGTACTTC. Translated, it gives CATSRDQAQETQYF.

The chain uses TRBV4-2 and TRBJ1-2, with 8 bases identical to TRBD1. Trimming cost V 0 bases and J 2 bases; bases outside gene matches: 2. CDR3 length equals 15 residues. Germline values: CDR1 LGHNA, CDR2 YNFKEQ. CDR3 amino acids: CASSQDGQGNYGYTF. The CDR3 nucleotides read TGTGCCAGCAGCCAAGATGGACAGGGAAACTATGGCTACACCTTC.

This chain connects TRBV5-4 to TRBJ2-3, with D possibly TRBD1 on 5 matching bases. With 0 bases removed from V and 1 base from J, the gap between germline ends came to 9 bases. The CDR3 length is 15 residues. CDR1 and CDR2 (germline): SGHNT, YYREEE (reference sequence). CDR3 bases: TGTGCCAGCAGCTTGGAGGGCAGGGGCACAGATACGCAGTATTTT. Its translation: CASSLEGRGTDTQYF.

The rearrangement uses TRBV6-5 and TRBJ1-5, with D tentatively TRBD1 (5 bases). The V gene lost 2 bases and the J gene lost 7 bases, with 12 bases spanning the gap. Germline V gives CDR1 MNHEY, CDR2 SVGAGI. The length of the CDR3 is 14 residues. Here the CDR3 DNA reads TGTGCCAGCAGTTACGCCGGTTGGGGGCAGCCCCAGCATTTT. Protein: CASSYAGWGQPQHF.

Written as DNA, the CDR3 is TGTGCCAGCTCCCCGGGGGGGCCCGCGAACACTGAAGCTTTCTTT. This encodes CASSPGGPANTEAFF. The chain has TRBV5-4 and TRBJ1-1; weak D call: TRBD1 (6 bases). Germline V gene lookup returns CDR1 SGHNT and CDR2 YYREEE (reference sequence). V lost 7 bases, J lost 1 base, and 17 bases lay in between. The CDR3 totals 15 residues.

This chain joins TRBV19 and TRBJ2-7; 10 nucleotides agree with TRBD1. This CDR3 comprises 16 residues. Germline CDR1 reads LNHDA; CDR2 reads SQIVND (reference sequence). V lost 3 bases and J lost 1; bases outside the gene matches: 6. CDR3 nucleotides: TGTGCCAGTAGTATCACGACGGGACAGGGGTCCTACGAGCAGTACTTC. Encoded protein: CASSITTGQGSYEQYF.

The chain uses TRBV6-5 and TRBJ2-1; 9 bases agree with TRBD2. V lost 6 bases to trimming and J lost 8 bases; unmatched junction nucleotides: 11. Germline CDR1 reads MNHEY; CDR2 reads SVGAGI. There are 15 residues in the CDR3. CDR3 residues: CASRSSSGDSDEQFF. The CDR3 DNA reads TGTGCCAGCAGGTCTTCTAGCGGGGATTCGGATGAGCAGTTCTTC.

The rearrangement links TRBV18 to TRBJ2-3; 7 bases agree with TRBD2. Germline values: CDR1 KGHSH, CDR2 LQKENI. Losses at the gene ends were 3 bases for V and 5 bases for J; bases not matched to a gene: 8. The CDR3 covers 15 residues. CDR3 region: CASSPGAGVEDTQYF. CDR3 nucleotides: TGTGCCAGCTCACCTGGGGCGGGAGTGGAAGATACGCAGTATTTT.

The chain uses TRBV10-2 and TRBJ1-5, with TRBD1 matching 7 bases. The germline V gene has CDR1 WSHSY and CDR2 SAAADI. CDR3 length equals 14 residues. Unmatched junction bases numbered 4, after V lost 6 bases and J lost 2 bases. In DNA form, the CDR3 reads TGCGCCAGCAGGGGGACAGACCGCAATCAGCCCCAGCATTTT. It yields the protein CASRGTDRNQPQHF.

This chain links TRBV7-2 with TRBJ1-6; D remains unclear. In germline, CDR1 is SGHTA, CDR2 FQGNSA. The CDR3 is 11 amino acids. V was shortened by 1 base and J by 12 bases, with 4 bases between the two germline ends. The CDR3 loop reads CASSLGVPLHF. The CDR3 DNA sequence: TGTGCCAGCAGCTTAGGGGTACCCCTCCACTTT.